This entry describes one T cell receptor beta chain. Its antigen is not known. This entry comes from a study of T cells after yellow fever vaccination. The study's findings and limits: Overall, a small share of clonotypes was seen in both CD4 and CD8 compartments. Peaking faster, on day 5 versus 15, the secondary response was nonetheless weaker. Most primary-vaccination clones recurred post-booster (around 95% CD4, 85% to 90% CD8).

Germline values: CDR1 MNHEY, CDR2 SVGEGT. V dropped 6 bases and J dropped 8; count of bases not matched to a gene: 16. The CDR3 consists of 16 residues. The 5'RACE template-switching step produced TCR cDNA and added a universal primer site and UMIs. TCRdb recomputed calls from the 5' RACE reads with MiXCR, one row per CDR3 protein. The sample has hundreds of thousands of distinct CDR3 sequences, 9% to 15% seen once. The genes are TRBV6-2 or TRBV6-3 and TRBJ2-1; 7 nucleotides align to TRBD2. The source material was PBMCs, sampled on the day of the yellow fever booster vaccination. The sequence was obtained from a man aged 25 to 40 who received the YFV17D yellow fever vaccine. This CDR3 is CASSPGTTSRIDEQFF. The CDR3 DNA reads TGTGCCAGCAGCCCCGGGACTACGTCTAGGATTGATGAGCAGTTCTTC.